Below are 10 T cell receptor beta chains sequenced from a single sample in a study of blood T cells in healthy people across ages. With a J-beta primer mix and a sample-barcoded 5' primer, a second PCR ran about 7 to 12 cycles. One entry per CDR3 protein results from TCRdb running MiXCR on the 5' RACE reads. The sample holds around 940,000 distinct CDR3 sequences, about 51% seen once. What was sequenced was blood. The source of these receptors is a woman aged 55-69 years in good health.

The chain employs TRBV28 and TRBJ2-7; tentatively, D is TRBD1 (5 bases). Deletions cut 10 bases from V and 2 bases from J, with 9 bases between. Germline V lookup: CDR1 MDHEN, CDR2 SYDVKM. The CDR3 is made up of 11 amino acids. CDR3 protein: CATQGAYEQYF. The CDR3 bases are TGTGCCACGCAGGGTGCCTACGAGCAGTACTTC.

The rearrangement joins TRBV29-1 to TRBJ2-7; weak D call: TRBD1 (7 bases). The CDR3 contains 15 residues. Germline values: CDR1 SQVTM, CDR2 ANQGSEA. V lost 6 bases and J lost 4, with 22 bases in between. The CDR3 protein is CSVARGAGGRYEQYF. CDR3 DNA: TGCAGCGTAGCTAGGGGGGCAGGGGGTAGGTACGAGCAGTACTTC.

This sequence joins TRBV4-2 and TRBJ1-1, with D perhaps matching TRBD1 (5 bases). The V gene lost 1 base and the J gene lost 12 bases, with 18 bases spanning the gap. The CDR3 loop spans 14 amino acids. Germline CDR1 LGHNA, CDR2 YNFKEQ. The chain's CDR3 is CASSQVRGQSPPFF. As DNA, the CDR3 is TGTGCCAGCAGCCAAGTAAGGGGTCAGAGCCCGCCTTTCTTT.

The CDR3 spells CSASRSTGQGAEAFF. The DNA of the CDR3 is TGCAGTGCTAGTAGAAGTACGGGACAGGGAGCTGAAGCTTTCTTT. This chain uses TRBV20-1 with TRBJ1-1, with 9 positions matching TRBD1. The CDR3 consists of 15 residues. Per germline, CDR1 DFQATT and CDR2 SNEGSKA (reference sequence). Unmatched junction bases numbered 11, after V lost 3 bases and J lost 6 bases.

The chain joins TRBV6-2 or TRBV6-3 to TRBJ2-5; D remains unclear. V dropped 2 bases and J dropped 5 bases, with 9 bases sitting between them. Germline V lookup: CDR1 MNHEY, CDR2 SVGEGT. The CDR3 length is 13 residues. The CDR3 protein is CASSYQLPETQYF. As DNA, the CDR3 is TGTGCCAGCAGTTACCAATTACCGGAGACCCAGTACTTC.

J is TRBJ1-1 and V is TRBV3-1, with unresolved D. Looked up from germline, CDR1 is LGHDT and CDR2 is YNNKEL (reference sequence). V shed 1 base and J shed 4 bases, with 16 bases lying between them. This CDR3 contains 16 residues. The CDR3 DNA reads as TGTGCCAGCAGCCAAGTGGTGACGATAAATCCCACTGAAGCTTTCTTT. This encodes CASSQVVTINPTEAFF. Variable domain in full (rest from reference TRBV3-1 and TRBJ1-1): DTAVSQTPKYLVTQMGNDKSIKCEQNLGHDTMYWYKQDSKKFLKIMFSYNNKELIINETVPNRFSPKSPDKAHLNLHINSLELGDSAVYFCASSQVVTINPTEAFFGQGTRLTVV.

In this sample, this clonotype turned up a few times. The V and J genes are TRBV3-1 and TRBJ2-7; 14 bases map to TRBD2. In germline, CDR1 is LGHDT, CDR2 YNNKEL (reference sequence). The J segment lost 1 base and the V segment lost 3 bases, leaving 5 bases of the junction unmatched. CDR3 length: 17 amino acids. This CDR3 is CASSHVRLAGGSYEQYF. CDR3 DNA sequence: TGTGCCAGCAGCCACGTCAGACTAGCGGGAGGGTCCTACGAGCAGTACTTC.

To note about this clonotype: A much more abundant neighbour one base away suggests this may be a read error. The rearrangement joins TRBV7-9 to TRBJ1-4; 8 bases are a match to TRBD1. The CDR3 is 15 residues long. CDR1 and CDR2 (germline): SEHNR, FQNEAQ (reference sequence). CDR3 sequence reads: CASRAQGAANEQLFF. The CDR3 DNA reads as TGTGCCAGCAGAGCCCAGGGGGCTGCTAATGAACAACTGTTTTTT.

The chain combines TRBV20-1 with TRBJ1-5, with D unclear. CDR1 is DFQATT and CDR2 is SNEGSKA in the germline V gene (reference sequence). The CDR3 extends over 13 amino acids. Trimming cost V 4 bases and J 2 bases, with 9 bases left between them. The DNA for the CDR3 is TGCAGTGCTAATCCCGGGGGCAATCAGCCCCAGCATTTT. It codes for CSANPGGNQPQHF.

J is TRBJ2-7 and V is TRBV27, with unresolved D. Germline-derived CDR1 and CDR2 are MNHEY and SMNVEV (reference sequence). The V end was cut by 11 bases, the J end by 1 base, with 12 bases between. CDR3 size: 12 residues. The CDR3, as DNA: TGTGCCGGCAAGACTCGATCCTACGAGCAGTACTTC. Protein product: CAGKTRSYEQYF.